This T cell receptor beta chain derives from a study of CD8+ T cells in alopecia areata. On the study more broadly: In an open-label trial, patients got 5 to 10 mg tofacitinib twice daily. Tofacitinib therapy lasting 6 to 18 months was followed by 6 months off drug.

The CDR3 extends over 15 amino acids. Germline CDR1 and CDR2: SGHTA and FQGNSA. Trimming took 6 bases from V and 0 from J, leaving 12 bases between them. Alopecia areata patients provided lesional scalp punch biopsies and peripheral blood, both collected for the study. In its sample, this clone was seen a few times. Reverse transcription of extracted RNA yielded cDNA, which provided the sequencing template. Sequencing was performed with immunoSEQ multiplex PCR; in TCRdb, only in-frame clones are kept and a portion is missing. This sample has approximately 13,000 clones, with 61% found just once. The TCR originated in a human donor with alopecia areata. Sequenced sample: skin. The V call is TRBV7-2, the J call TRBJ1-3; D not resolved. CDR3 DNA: TGTGCCAGCAGTTTTCAGGTTTACTCTGGAAACACCATATATTTT. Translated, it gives CASSFQVYSGNTIYF.